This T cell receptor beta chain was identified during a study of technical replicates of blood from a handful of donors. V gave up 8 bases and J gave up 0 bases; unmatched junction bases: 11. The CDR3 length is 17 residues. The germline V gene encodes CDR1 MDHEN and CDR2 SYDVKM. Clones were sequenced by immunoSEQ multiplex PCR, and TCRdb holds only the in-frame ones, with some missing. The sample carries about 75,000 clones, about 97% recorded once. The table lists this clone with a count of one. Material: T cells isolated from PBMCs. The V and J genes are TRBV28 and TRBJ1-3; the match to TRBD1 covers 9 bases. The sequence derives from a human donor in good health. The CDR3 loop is CASERGQGPFSGNTIYF. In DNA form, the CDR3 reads TGTGCCAGCGAACGGGGACAGGGACCCTTCTCTGGAAACACCATATATTTT.